Described below is a single T cell receptor (beta chain) sequence and its context. Its matching antigen is unknown. Random hexamers were used to reverse transcribe an amount of roughly 0.45 to 1 ug RNA. TCRdb used MiXCR to reprocess the immunoSEQ multiplex PCR reads, holding one entry per CDR3 protein. The table records 400,000 or so distinct CDR3 sequences, 85% to 90% of them present only once. Both CD4+ and CD8+ T cells were negatively isolated, and TEMRA cells underwent FACS enrichment. The ends were cut back, 4 bases at V and 0 bases at J, with 10 bases in the middle. The CDR3 is 14 amino acids. CDR1 is SGHRS and CDR2 is YFSETQ in the germline V gene. This record belongs to a study of CD8 T cells in Susac syndrome. General study points: The study admitted that it had a relatively small number of individuals in its TCR sequencing and HLA analysis.

This chain connects TRBV5-1 to TRBJ1-1; no definite D call. Material: CD8+ T cells from PBMCs. The receptor was derived from a human donor with multiple sclerosis. In DNA, the CDR3 is TGCGCCAGCAGCGACGGGTCGGTGAACACTGAAGCTTTCTTT. Its translation: CASSDGSVNTEAFF.